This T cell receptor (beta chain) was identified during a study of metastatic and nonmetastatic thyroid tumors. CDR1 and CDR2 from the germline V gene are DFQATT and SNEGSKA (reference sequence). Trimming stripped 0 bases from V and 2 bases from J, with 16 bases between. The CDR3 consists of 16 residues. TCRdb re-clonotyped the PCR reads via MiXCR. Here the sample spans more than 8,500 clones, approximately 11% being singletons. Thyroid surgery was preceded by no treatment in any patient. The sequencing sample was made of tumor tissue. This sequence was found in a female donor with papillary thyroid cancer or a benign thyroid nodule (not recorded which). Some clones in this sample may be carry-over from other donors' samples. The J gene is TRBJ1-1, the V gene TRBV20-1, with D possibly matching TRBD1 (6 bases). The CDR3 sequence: CSAREGGIGGNTEAFF. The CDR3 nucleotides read TGCAGTGCTAGAGAGGGGGGAATAGGGGGAAACACTGAAGCTTTCTTT.